This T cell receptor beta chain came from a study of cytomegalovirus exposure and HLA in healthy donors. Germline loops: CDR1 LNHDA, CDR2 SQIVND (reference sequence). The CDR3 length is 17 residues. Trimming took 2 bases from V and 3 from J; bases not matched to a gene: 10. With 60 Vbeta and 13 Jbeta primers, the PCR was carried out. Clones were read by immunoSEQ multiplex PCR, and TCRdb kept only the in-frame ones, dropping some. The data contain 93,000 or so clones, around three quarters of them singletons. Sequencing used PBMCs. J is TRBJ1-5 and V is TRBV19; 7 bases align to TRBD1. The sequence was collected from a woman in her late teens or twenties in good health and CMV-seropositive. The CDR3 loop is CASSITPSGGNNQPQHF. CDR3 bases: TGTGCCAGTAGTATAACCCCCTCAGGGGGTAACAATCAGCCCCAGCATTTT.